This is a list of T cell receptor beta chains from one sample in a study of OX40 agonist ivuxolimab in advanced cancers. Method: immunoSEQ multiplex PCR; TCRdb's copy keeps in-frame clones and lacks some. This repertoire shows about 70,000 clones, around 80% found once; its top ten account for roughly 5.3%. Sequences were derived from CD4+ or CD8+ T cells sorted from blood, sampled in a trial of the OX40 agonist ivuxolimab. These receptors were collected from an adult with an advanced solid tumor such as melanoma, head and neck, liver or kidney cancer. CDR3s include the opening cysteine and the closing phenylalanine or tryptophan. The D gene is left open where the match is weak.

cdr3_aa	d_call	j_call	v_call
CSASPPYGYTF	-	TRBJ1-2	TRBV20-1
CASSQGLGQGNQPQHF	-	TRBJ1-5	TRBV5-4
CSPKGGESSYNEQFF	-	TRBJ2-1	TRBV29-1
CASSQDGVLTYEQYF	-	TRBJ2-7	TRBV14
CASSPGPQGAGNTIYF	-	TRBJ1-3	TRBV7-2
CASSIRAGSKDTQYF	-	TRBJ2-3	TRBV19
CASSRDTNTEAFF	-	TRBJ1-1	TRBV19
CASSPRGSYGYTF	-	TRBJ1-2	TRBV9
CASREGIDEQFF	-	TRBJ2-1	TRBV27
CASTTIGRGAGELFF	-	TRBJ2-2	TRBV5-1
CASSPHTGWPGELFF	-	TRBJ2-2	TRBV9
CASSLMTGVNEKLFF	-	TRBJ1-4	TRBV5-1
CASSGRHSPLHF	-	TRBJ1-6	TRBV5-5
CASSAPNGGVKGPQHF	-	TRBJ1-5	TRBV21-1
CASSLGGLPKTEAFF	-	TRBJ1-1	TRBV7-8
CAISEGDRGRTGELFF	TRBD1	TRBJ2-2	TRBV10-3
CAIRSGGESNEQFF	TRBD2	TRBJ2-1	TRBV10-3
CSAMYTEAFF	-	TRBJ1-1	TRBV20-1
CASSFDRNTEAFF	-	TRBJ1-1	TRBV11-1
CASSLVGANTGELFF	-	TRBJ2-2	TRBV27
CASSGDRGAGELFF	TRBD1	TRBJ2-2	TRBV9
CASATSGSTDTQYF	TRBD2	TRBJ2-3	TRBV6-4
CAWNTGMNTEAFF	-	TRBJ1-1	TRBV30
CASSYSRLVRGTQYF	-	TRBJ2-5	TRBV6-6
CASSLGGDQPQHF	-	TRBJ1-5	TRBV7-9
CASSPTTGPRGTEAFF	-	TRBJ1-1	TRBV4-2
CASSPPETGGSYEQYF	TRBD1	TRBJ2-7	TRBV18
CASSLAQFSTDTQYF	-	TRBJ2-3	TRBV5-1
CATGQAGVFYEQYF	TRBD2	TRBJ2-7	TRBV2
CASSQRRGSTEAFF	-	TRBJ1-1	TRBV7-2
CASSDRVPDTQYF	-	TRBJ2-3	TRBV2
CASSPPGAHTDTQYF	-	TRBJ2-3	TRBV9
CASSIEGQPNTEAFF	TRBD1	TRBJ1-1	TRBV19
CASRHQGGSNQPQHF	-	TRBJ1-5	TRBV27
CASSSSGTGQSPLHF	-	TRBJ1-6	TRBV21-1
CASSPQPGRNNSPLHF	-	TRBJ1-6	TRBV18
CASSTQGAAEAFF	TRBD1	TRBJ1-1	TRBV4-1
CASSLSSLYGYTF	-	TRBJ1-2	TRBV5-5